One sample yielded the 25 T cell receptor beta chains listed below, sequenced in a study of spatial heterogeneity in lung cancer. General study points: Higher tumor mutation counts went along with higher counts of expanded intratumoral alpha and beta TCRs.

Their specific antigens are unknown. MiXCR, run by TCRdb on the 5' RACE reads, gives a single entry per CDR3 protein. The sample comprises roughly 20,000 distinct CDR3 sequences, 2.8% of which are singletons, and roughly 7.5% rests with the top ten. Specified time point: sample taken at primary tumor resection. The specimen comprised lung tumor tissue, sampled at surgery. These receptors originate from a male donor with early-stage non-small cell lung cancer.

This clonotype was picked up many times. The V call is TRBV5-1, the J call TRBJ2-2; 11 positions agree with TRBD2. V was pared by 7 bases and J by 5 bases, with 7 bases of the junction left unmatched. CDR1 and CDR2 from the germline V gene are SGHRS and YFSETQ. There are 15 residues in the CDR3. CDR3 amino acids: CASLGLAENTGELFF. The CDR3 DNA reads TGCGCCAGCTTGGGACTAGCGGAAAATACCGGGGAGCTGTTTTTT.

This clonotype was detected ten times or more. The chain has TRBV6-2 or TRBV6-3 and TRBJ1-4, with TRBD1 matching 11 bases. This CDR3 comprises 16 residues. V gave up 6 bases and J gave up 3 bases; unmatched junction bases: 6. CDR1 and CDR2 (germline): MNHEY, SVGEGT. The CDR3 is CASRGQGAAANEKLFF. The CDR3 DNA reads TGTGCCAGCAGAGGACAGGGGGCTGCGGCTAATGAAAAACTGTTTTTT.

This clonotype was picked up many times. The CDR3 loop reads CASSLGAGVYNEQFF. The DNA for the CDR3 is TGTGCCAGCAGCTTAGGAGCGGGAGTATACAATGAGCAGTTCTTC. This chain connects TRBV7-8 to TRBJ2-1, with 8 bases aligning to TRBD2. CDR3 length: 15 residues. Looked up from germline, CDR1 is SGHVS and CDR2 is FQNEAQ. V shed 1 base and J 4 bases; nucleotides not matched to a gene: 3.

This clonotype came up many times. This chain connects TRBV3-1 to TRBJ2-7; 9 bases map to TRBD2. Losses at the gene ends were 4 bases for V and 7 bases for J; bases not matched to a gene: 5. The CDR3 is 13 residues long. Per germline, CDR1 LGHDT and CDR2 YNNKEL (reference sequence). The CDR3 DNA is TGTGCCAGCAGCCCGGGACTAGCAAGGGAGCAGTACTTC. Translation: CASSPGLAREQYF.

The sample holds many counts of this clonotype. This sequence joins TRBV4-2 and TRBJ2-1; D uncertain. Looked up from germline, CDR1 is LGHNA and CDR2 is YNFKEQ. The V end was cut by 1 base, the J end by 7 bases, with 8 bases between. This CDR3 comprises 13 residues. In nucleotides, the CDR3 is TGTGCCAGCAGCCAAGTGACCGGGAATGAGCAGTTCTTC. Translating gives CASSQVTGNEQFF.

This clonotype was seen ten or more times. This rearrangement joins TRBV6-1 to TRBJ1-2; D unresolved. With 6 bases removed from V and 2 bases from J, the gap between germline ends came to 16 bases. The CDR3 has 15 residues. Germline assignment: CDR1 MNHNS and CDR2 SASEGT. The CDR3 region has the DNA TGTGCCAGCAGCCCAGATACGGCGGCGAACTATGGCTACACCTTC. This encodes CASSPDTAANYGYTF.

This clonotype was detected many times. The V call is TRBV5-1, the J call TRBJ1-1; TRBD1 might be the D (5 bases). CDR3 size: 14 residues. Looked up from germline, CDR1 is SGHRS and CDR2 is YFSETQ. V was pared by 5 bases and J by 0 bases, with 11 bases between. In nucleotides, the CDR3 is TGCGCCAGCAGGACAGTCTCTATGAACACTGAAGCTTTCTTT. This sequence encodes CASRTVSMNTEAFF.

The sample holds many counts of this clonotype. The rearrangement uses TRBV5-1 and TRBJ1-3; D unclear. Looked up from germline, CDR1 is SGHRS and CDR2 is YFSETQ. Trimming cost V 4 bases and J 4 bases, with 15 bases left between them. The CDR3 sequence is 15 residues long. CDR3 protein: CASSPQTDLGNTIYF. The CDR3 bases are TGCGCCAGCAGCCCCCAGACCGACCTCGGAAACACCATATATTTT.

This clonotype was picked up many times. The chain recombines TRBV10-3 with TRBJ1-4, with no clear D. V was pared by 8 bases and J by 7 bases, with 14 bases between. Germline V gene sequence: CDR1 ENHRY, CDR2 SYGVKD. The CDR3 runs to 13 residues. The CDR3 is CAIRREGSEKLFF. DNA of the CDR3: TGTGCCATCCGGAGAGAAGGGAGTGAAAAACTGTTTTTT.

Within the sample, this clonotype is medium-sized. This sequence joins TRBV18 and TRBJ2-7; 10 bases are a match to TRBD1. The germline V gene encodes CDR1 KGHSH and CDR2 LQKENI. The CDR3 runs 14 residues. J gave up 2 bases and V 3 bases, and 1 base lay outside the gene matches. In DNA, the CDR3 is TGTGCCAGCTCACCGGGACAGGGGCCCTACGAGCAGTACTTC. This sequence encodes CASSPGQGPYEQYF.

In its sample, this clonotype ranks as medium-sized (0.01 to 0.1%). The chain links TRBV14 to TRBJ2-3; D possibly corresponds to TRBD2 (6 bases). The CDR3 totals 16 residues. The germline V and J ends were trimmed by 1 base and 2 bases, with 13 bases remaining between them. Germline values: CDR1 SGHDN, CDR2 FVKESK. CDR3 bases: TGTGCCAGCAGCCAAGGAGGCGGGACCATCACAGATACGCAGTATTTT. Protein: CASSQGGGTITDTQYF.

This clonotype was recorded at least ten times. This chain joins TRBV13 and TRBJ2-3; D remains ambiguous. Germline V lookup: CDR1 PRHDT, CDR2 FYEKMQ (reference sequence). This CDR3 spans 13 amino acids. V shed 3 bases and J shed 2 bases, with 6 bases lying between them. The CDR3 nucleotides read TGTGCCAGCAGCTTGGTTCCCACAGATACGCAGTATTTT. Amino acid sequence: CASSLVPTDTQYF.

This clonotype was found many times. This chain connects TRBV7-9 to TRBJ1-2; no clear D gene. Germline CDR1 is SEHNR and CDR2 is FQNEAQ (reference sequence). The V end lost 1 base, the J end lost 6 bases, and 6 bases lay between the germline ends. This CDR3 has 12 amino acids. The DNA for the CDR3 is TGTGCCAGCAGCTTAGGGACCCATGGCTACACCTTC. Its translation is CASSLGTHGYTF.

This clonotype was seen repeatedly, ten times or more. The J gene is TRBJ1-2, the V gene TRBV18; possible D gene TRBD1, 5 bases. Trimming took 2 bases from V and 4 from J, leaving 14 bases between them. This CDR3 contains 15 residues. Germline assignment: CDR1 KGHSH and CDR2 LQKENI. This CDR3 reads CASSPSDTSSYGYTF. In DNA, the CDR3 is TGTGCCAGCTCACCATCGGACACATCTTCCTATGGCTACACCTTC. The full variable domain, its missing parts supplied by reference TRBV18 and TRBJ1-2, is NAGVMQNPRHLVRRRGQEARLRCSPMKGHSHVYWYRQLPEEGLKFMVYLQKENIIDESGMPKERFSAEFPKEGPSILRIQQVVRGDSAAYFCASSPSDTSSYGYTFGSGTRLTVV.

This clonotype was found many times. This chain uses TRBV5-1 with TRBJ2-3; 10 nucleotides line up with TRBD1. Germline-derived CDR1 and CDR2 are SGHRS and YFSETQ. After removal of 4 bases from V and 4 bases from J, the junction contained 6 bases not matched to a gene. The CDR3 spans 15 residues. The CDR3 DNA sequence: TGCGCCAGCAGCAACACCGGGACAGGGGCAGATACGCAGTATTTT. Translation: CASSNTGTGADTQYF.

This clonotype was seen ten or more times. The V gene is TRBV7-8, the J gene TRBJ2-1; 7 nucleotides align to TRBD2. There are 15 residues in the CDR3. Germline CDR1 reads SGHVS; CDR2 reads FQNEAQ. The J segment lost 8 bases and the V segment lost 1 base, leaving 8 bases of the junction unmatched. The CDR3 coding sequence is TGTGCCAGCAGCTTAGGAGCGGGGTGGTGGGATGAGCAGTTCTTC. Amino acids: CASSLGAGWWDEQFF. Variable domain in full (rest from reference TRBV7-8 and TRBJ2-1): GAGVSQSPRYKVAKRGQDVALRCDPISGHVSLFWYQQALGQGPEFLTYFQNEAQLDKSGLPSDRFFAERPEGSVSTLKIQRTQQEDSAVYLCASSLGAGWWDEQFFGPGTRLTVL.

The sample holds many counts of this clonotype. The CDR3 DNA reads TGTGCCAGCAGTGAATGGGCAGGGAGCACAGATACGCAGTATTTT. Translation gives CASSEWAGSTDTQYF. The genes are TRBV6-1 and TRBJ2-3, with a tentative D call TRBD1 (5 bases). In germline, CDR1 is MNHNS, CDR2 SASEGT. V was cut by 2 bases and J by 0 bases, with 9 bases left in between. The CDR3 totals 15 residues.

This clonotype was seen ten or more times. The V and J genes are TRBV24-1 and TRBJ2-1; 14 bases are shared with TRBD2. The CDR3 has 17 amino acids. Unmatched junction bases numbered 6, after V lost 3 bases and J lost 6 bases. The germline gives CDR1 KGHDR, CDR2 SFDVKD. The CDR3 protein is CATSDRVGLAGVNEQFF. The CDR3 DNA reads as TGTGCCACCAGTGATCGTGTGGGACTAGCGGGAGTCAATGAGCAGTTCTTC.

This clonotype was detected ten times or more. The chain couples TRBV6-4 to TRBJ2-3, with TRBD2 identical over 12 bases. Germline CDR1 and CDR2: MRHNA and SNTAGT. The CDR3 is made up of 18 amino acids. The ends lost 6 bases at V and 0 bases at J; junction bases unmatched: 10. CDR3 in amino acids: CASSPRPGTSGSTDTQYF. CDR3 bases: TGTGCCAGCAGCCCTAGACCCGGGACTAGCGGGAGCACAGATACGCAGTATTTT.

This clonotype was counted ten times or more. The rearrangement joins TRBV20-1 to TRBJ1-2; D gene uncertain. Germline loops: CDR1 DFQATT, CDR2 SNEGSKA (reference sequence). This CDR3 has 14 amino acids. V was shortened by 0 bases and J by 0 bases, with 8 bases between the two germline ends. The chain's CDR3 is CSARDGDTNYGYTF. The CDR3 DNA is TGCAGTGCTAGAGATGGAGACACTAACTATGGCTACACCTTC.

This clonotype was observed at least ten times. The DNA for the CDR3 is TGTGCCAGCACCCCCAGGGGACAGTCCTATGGCTACACCTTC. As protein: CASTPRGQSYGYTF. This chain uses TRBV27 with TRBJ1-2, with 7 bases fitting TRBD1. Germline values: CDR1 MNHEY, CDR2 SMNVEV (reference sequence). CDR3 length equals 14 residues. The V and J ends lost 7 bases and 4 bases, in that order; junction bases with no gene match: 9.

This clonotype showed up many times. The chain has TRBV2 and TRBJ1-1; D not resolved. This CDR3 contains 11 residues. V gave up 3 bases and J gave up 7 bases, with 6 bases separating them. The V gene's germline CDR1 is SNHLY and CDR2 FYNNEI. This CDR3 reads CASSEGGEAFF. CDR3 bases: TGTGCCAGCAGTGAGGGAGGTGAAGCTTTCTTT.

This clonotype was seen repeatedly, ten times or more. The chain uses TRBV6-2 or TRBV6-3 and TRBJ2-3, with 10 positions matching TRBD2. CDR3 size: 16 residues. Germline CDR1 MNHEY, CDR2 SVGEGT. V trimming: 2 bases; J trimming: 3 bases; junction bases outside the gene matches: 5. The CDR3 loop is CASSYRSGRSTDTQYF. The CDR3 region has the DNA TGTGCCAGCAGTTACCGTAGCGGGAGGTCTACAGATACGCAGTATTTT.

This clonotype was seen at least ten times. This rearrangement joins TRBV7-8 to TRBJ2-3, with 10 bases that match TRBD1. With V trimmed by 4 bases and J by 3 bases, 16 bases remained unmatched. The CDR3 consists of 19 residues. Germline V gives CDR1 SGHVS, CDR2 FQNEAQ. Written as DNA, the CDR3 is TGTGCCAGCAGCTCACTGGGCGGAGGGACAGGGGTTCTTACAGATACGCAGTATTTT. Protein sequence: CASSSLGGGTGVLTDTQYF.

This clonotype was counted many times. The chain employs TRBV7-2 and TRBJ1-1; 7 positions agree with TRBD1. The germline CDR1 and CDR2 sequences are SGHTA and FQGNSA. The ends lost 3 bases at V and 1 base at J; junction bases unmatched: 5. The CDR3 covers 15 residues. The CDR3 sequence: CASSLDRISNTEAFF. Written as DNA, the CDR3 is TGTGCCAGCAGCTTGGACAGGATCTCGAACACTGAAGCTTTCTTT.